The T cell receptor beta chain under discussion was sequenced for a study of cytotoxic CD8 clonotypes in ibrutinib-treated CLL. Profiled with immunoSEQ multiplex PCR; TCRdb holds only in-frame clones, not every one. The data hold approximately 340,000 clones, with approximately 67% observed a single time. Deletions cut 5 bases from V and 6 bases from J, with 8 bases between. This CDR3 has 11 residues. Germline CDR1 MNHEY, CDR2 SVGAGI. The material sequenced was PBMCs, taken after 36 months of ibrutinib treatment. The chain combines TRBV6-5 with TRBJ2-7, with D uncertain. This receptor was taken from a human donor with chronic lymphocytic leukemia. CDR3 sequence (DNA): TGTGCCAGCAGTAGGGTGCGCGAGCAGTACTTC. It encodes CASSRVREQYF.